This T cell receptor beta chain was captured by sequencing in a study of control samples from healthy donors and cancer patients. Only one count was recorded for this clone. TCRdb keeps only in-frame clones here, not all; method: immunoSEQ multiplex PCR. In the table there are 26,000 or so clones, 91% of which are singletons. Sequenced input: PBMCs. This sequence originates from a man aged 50-59 years with lung cancer.

CDR3 residues: CASSRDLPGEKLFF. CDR3 in DNA: TGTGCCAGCAGTCGGGACCTTCCGGGGGAAAAACTGTTTTTT. The chain employs TRBV6-6 and TRBJ1-4, with D possibly TRBD1 on 5 matching bases. V dropped 5 bases and J dropped 8 bases, with 15 bases sitting between them. The germline gives CDR1 MNHNY, CDR2 SVGAGI (reference sequence). The CDR3 consists of 14 residues.